The sequence of this T cell receptor beta chain was determined in a study of shared clonotypes between healthy human individuals. General study points: Clonotype sharing levels among donors were expected to vary with sequencing depth.

This CDR3 has 15 residues. From germline, CDR1 is SGHRS and CDR2 YFSETQ. V lost 5 bases and J lost 5; bases outside the gene matches: 10. As concerns this clone: What it binds is not known.

Libraries were prepared by immunoSEQ multiplex PCR; TCRdb keeps only in-frame clonotypes and omits some of them. The data show approximately 460,000 clones, 77% seen once. The chain links TRBV5-1 to TRBJ2-5; the match to TRBD1 covers 9 bases. This TCR derives from a woman aged 40-49 years in good health. Some clones in this sample may be carry-over from other donors' samples. The sample was PBMCs. DNA of the CDR3: TGCGCCAGCAGTCTGGAGGGACAGGGCTGGGAGACCCAGTACTTC. Translation gives CASSLEGQGWETQYF.